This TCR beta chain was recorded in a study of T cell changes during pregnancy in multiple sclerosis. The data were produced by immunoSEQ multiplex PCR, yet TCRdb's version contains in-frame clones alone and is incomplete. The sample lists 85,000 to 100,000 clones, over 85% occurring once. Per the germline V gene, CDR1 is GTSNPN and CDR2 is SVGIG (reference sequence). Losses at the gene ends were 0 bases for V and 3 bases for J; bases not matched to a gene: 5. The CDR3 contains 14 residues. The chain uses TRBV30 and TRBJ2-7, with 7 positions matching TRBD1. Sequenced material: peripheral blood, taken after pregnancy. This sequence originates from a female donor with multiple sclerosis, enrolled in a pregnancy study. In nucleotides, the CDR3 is TGTGCCTGGAGTGTACGAGGGGGCGGCTACGAGCAGTACTTC. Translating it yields CAWSVRGGGYEQYF.